The 26 T cell receptor beta chains below all came from one sample that was sequenced in a study of T cell changes during pregnancy in multiple sclerosis. TCRdb keeps only in-frame clones here, not all; method: immunoSEQ multiplex PCR. The table has tens of thousands of clones, roughly 90% seen once. The material was peripheral blood, obtained in the second trimester of pregnancy. Every receptor here comes from a female donor in good health, enrolled as a control in a pregnancy study.

The chain is built from TRBV11-2 and TRBJ2-7; 8 bases match TRBD2. CDR1 is SGHAT and CDR2 is FQNNGV in the germline V gene. The CDR3 is made up of 15 amino acids. V dropped 0 bases and J dropped 5; count of bases not matched to a gene: 6. Here the CDR3 DNA reads TGTGCCAGCAGCTTAGAGCGGGGGGCGCGCGACGAGCAGTACTTC. Its protein is CASSLERGARDEQYF.

The chain employs TRBV4-2 and TRBJ1-1, with 7 bases lining up with TRBD1. V gave up 0 bases and J gave up 5 bases; unmatched junction bases: 9. CDR1 and CDR2 from the germline V gene are LGHNA and YNFKEQ. The CDR3 totals 16 residues. The CDR3 is CASSQDVPGGGTEAFF. In DNA form, the CDR3 reads TGTGCCAGCAGCCAAGATGTTCCAGGGGGAGGAACTGAAGCTTTCTTT.

This clone showed up just once. The chain joins TRBV19 to TRBJ2-5, with D perhaps matching TRBD2 (5 bases). Trimming stripped 1 base from V and 3 bases from J, with 12 bases between. Germline CDR1 LNHDA, CDR2 SQIVND (reference sequence). The CDR3 spans 15 residues. The CDR3, as DNA: TGTGCCAGTAGTATAGGGTCCGGGGTAAAAGAGACCCAGTACTTC. Its protein product is CASSIGSGVKETQYF.

This clone was seen only once. This sequence joins TRBV7-6 and TRBJ2-1; a possible D gene is TRBD2 (5 bases). CDR3 length: 13 amino acids. Germline CDR1 and CDR2: SGHVS and FNYEAQ. V lost 5 bases and J lost 4, with 9 bases in between. Here the CDR3 DNA reads TGTGCCAGCAGCCCTCGGGGATACAATGAGCAGTTCTTC. Its translation is CASSPRGYNEQFF.

The chain joins TRBV13 to TRBJ2-5, with 11 bases matching TRBD2. The CDR3 covers 15 residues. Germline V gene data show CDR1 as PRHDT and CDR2 as FYEKMQ (reference sequence). V dropped 5 bases and J dropped 8; count of bases not matched to a gene: 10. The DNA of the CDR3 is TGTGCCAGCAGCGCTTCGACTAGCGGGGACCGCACCCAGTACTTC. This gives the protein CASSASTSGDRTQYF.

This chain joins TRBV10-3 and TRBJ2-1; 14 positions match TRBD2. Trimming removed 4 bases from V and 9 bases from J; junction bases left unmatched: 5. The CDR3 spans 15 residues. Per germline, CDR1 ENHRY and CDR2 SYGVKD. For the CDR3, the DNA is TGTGCCATCAGTGTTCGGACTAGCGGGGGGAGTGAGCAGTTCTTC. Its protein product is CAISVRTSGGSEQFF.

This clone showed up just a few times. The J gene is TRBJ2-1, the V gene TRBV10-1; D is ambiguous. The germline gives CDR1 WNHNN, CDR2 SYGVQD (reference sequence). V gave up 5 bases and J gave up 9 bases, with 5 bases separating them. The CDR3 covers 10 residues. The CDR3 nucleotides read TGCGCCAGCAGTTATATTGAGCAGTTCTTC. Its protein is CASSYIEQFF.

This clone came up once. A junction end diverges from the germline sequence, so it may reflect a read error. This chain uses TRBV7-8 with TRBJ2-5, with a possible D match to TRBD2 (5 bases). The CDR3 is made up of 17 amino acids. Germline V gene sequence: CDR1 SGHVS, CDR2 FQNEAQ. The CDR3 is CASRLGGGSLGQETQYF. The CDR3 region has the DNA TGTGCCAGCAGATTAGGAGGAGGCTCGTTGGGACAAGAGACCCAGTACTTC. The full variable domain, completed using reference TRBV7-8 and TRBJ2-5, is GAGVSQSPRYKVAKRGQDVALRCDPISGHVSLFWYQQALGQGPEFLTYFQNEAQLDKSGLPSDRFFAERPEGSVSTLKIQRTQQEDSAVYLCASRLGGGSLGQETQYFGPGTRLLVL.

The chain joins TRBV5-6 to TRBJ2-7; the match to TRBD2 covers 8 bases. The CDR3 consists of 14 residues. After removal of 5 bases from V and 3 bases from J, the junction contained 7 bases not matched to a gene. Per the germline V gene, CDR1 is SGHDT and CDR2 is YYEEEE. CDR3 loop: CASRSGGGNYEQYF. CDR3 DNA: TGTGCCAGCAGATCCGGGGGGGGAAACTACGAGCAGTACTTC.

The chain has TRBV13 and TRBJ2-5, with TRBD2 identical over 8 bases. Matching the DNA end better, TRBJ2-7 makes the J call doubtful. This CDR3 is 15 amino acids long. The germline gives CDR1 PRHDT, CDR2 FYEKMQ (reference sequence). The CDR3 sequence is CASSLGTSVSYEQYF. The CDR3 DNA follows: TGTGCCAGCAGCTTAGGGACTAGCGTCTCCTACGAGCAGTACTTC.

This clone was seen a single time. V and J are TRBV7-9 and TRBJ2-1; 11 bases align to TRBD2. The CDR3 has 19 amino acids. Germline loops: CDR1 SEHNR, CDR2 FQNEAQ (reference sequence). The trim removed 3 bases at V and 4 bases at J, leaving 14 bases unmatched. The CDR3 sequence is CASSFKLAGGPQRYNEQFF. In DNA, the CDR3 is TGTGCCAGCAGCTTTAAGTTAGCGGGGGGGCCCCAACGGTACAATGAGCAGTTCTTC.

The chain has TRBV5-1 and TRBJ1-1; tentative D call: TRBD1 (5 bases). Germline lookup yields CDR1 SGHRS and CDR2 YFSETQ. CDR3 size: 16 residues. Trimming removed 2 bases from V and 0 bases from J, with 14 bases in between. CDR3 loop: CASSLISGGMNTEAFF. CDR3 nucleotide sequence: TGCGCCAGCAGCTTAATATCGGGGGGGATGAACACTGAAGCTTTCTTT.

This clone was picked up a small number of times. The chain carries TRBV10-1 and TRBJ2-2; no clear D. This CDR3 has 15 residues. The germline V gene encodes CDR1 WNHNN and CDR2 SYGVQD (reference sequence). Trimming removed 0 bases at V and 8 bases at J, with 13 bases between. CDR3 sequence reads: CASSESAARGGELFF. CDR3 sequence (DNA): TGCGCCAGCAGTGAGTCGGCGGCGCGTGGGGGGGAGCTGTTTTTT.

Worth noting for this clone: Different DNA sequences within this sample yield the same CDR3. V is TRBV2 and J is TRBJ1-5; a possible D gene is TRBD1 (5 bases). Germline values: CDR1 SNHLY, CDR2 FYNNEI. Trimming removed 6 bases from V and 8 bases from J, with 14 bases in between. The CDR3 is made up of 13 amino acids. This CDR3 reads CASSPGFVEPQHF. The DNA for the CDR3 is TGTGCCAGCAGCCCAGGGTTTGTGGAGCCCCAGCATTTT.

The chain uses TRBV25-1 and TRBJ2-7; maybe TRBD2 (5 bases). Germline V gives CDR1 MGHDK, CDR2 SYGVNS. V was pared by 6 bases and J by 10 bases, with 10 bases between. There are 10 residues in the CDR3. The CDR3 DNA reads as TGTGCCAGCAGAGGACTTTACCAGTACTTC. Encoded protein: CASRGLYQYF.

CDR3 sequence (DNA): TGTGCCATCTCAAGGGACTTGCAAGAGACCCAGTACTTC. Translation: CAISRDLQETQYF. The chain employs TRBV10-3 and TRBJ2-5; possibly TRBD2 for D (6 bases). Trimming took 8 bases from V and 2 from J, leaving 12 bases between them. The CDR3 covers 13 residues. Germline V lookup: CDR1 ENHRY, CDR2 SYGVKD.

The chain is built from TRBV7-3 and TRBJ2-7; 8 nucleotides line up with TRBD1. CDR3 size: 15 residues. Germline-derived CDR1 and CDR2 are SGHTA and FQGTGA. Germline trimming cut 2 bases from V and 2 bases from J; bases unmatched to any gene: 5. The CDR3 coding sequence is TGTGCCAGCAGCTTAGGACAGGGCCCCGCCTACGAGCAGTACTTC. Translated, it gives CASSLGQGPAYEQYF.

The chain carries TRBV28 and TRBJ1-4, with D possibly matching TRBD1 (5 bases). The V gene lost 6 bases and the J gene lost 0 bases, with 14 bases spanning the gap. Germline loops: CDR1 MDHEN, CDR2 SYDVKM. This CDR3 comprises 16 residues. This chain's CDR3 is CASRPFLQATNEKLFF. In DNA form, the CDR3 reads TGTGCCAGCAGGCCCTTCCTACAGGCAACTAATGAAAAACTGTTTTTT.

The J gene is TRBJ2-3, the V gene TRBV6-1, with 7 nucleotides matching TRBD2. The CDR3 is made up of 15 amino acids. Trimming cost V 4 bases and J 0 bases; bases outside gene matches: 4. CDR1 MNHNS and CDR2 SASEGT come from the germline V gene. The CDR3 DNA reads as TGTGCCAGCAGTGCCATTAGCGGGAGCACAGATACGCAGTATTTT. Translating gives CASSAISGSTDTQYF.

This chain connects TRBV28 to TRBJ1-2; no clear D gene. The V end lost 6 bases, the J end lost 0 bases, and 11 bases lay between the germline ends. The length of the CDR3 is 14 residues. Germline CDR1 reads MDHEN; CDR2 reads SYDVKM. DNA of the CDR3: TGTGCCAGCAGCCTTGGCTCTTCTAACTATGGCTACACCTTC. Amino acids: CASSLGSSNYGYTF.

This clone was seen just once. V and J are TRBV13 and TRBJ1-6; TRBD1 matches at 7 bases. In germline, CDR1 is PRHDT, CDR2 FYEKMQ (reference sequence). The CDR3 totals 18 residues. With 5 bases clipped from V and 7 bases from J, the junction kept 17 bases outside the gene matches. CDR3 DNA sequence: TGTGCCAGCAGCCTTGGCCGGGACAGCGACATGGAAAATTCACCCCTCCACTTT. Amino acids: CASSLGRDSDMENSPLHF. The full variable domain, completed using reference TRBV13 and TRBJ1-6, is AAGVIQSPRHLIKEKRETATLKCYPIPRHDTVYWYQQGPGQDPQFLISFYEKMQSDKGSIPDRFSAQQFSDYHSELNMSSLELGDSALYFCASSLGRDSDMENSPLHFGNGTRLTVT.

The rearrangement joins TRBV15 to TRBJ1-3, with 9 nucleotides matching TRBD1. This CDR3 contains 16 residues. V shed 0 bases, J shed 8 bases, and the junction held 8 bases outside the gene matches. Germline V gene lookup returns CDR1 LNHNV and CDR2 YYDKDF (reference sequence). CDR3 in amino acids: CATSRDLWDRADTIYF. The CDR3 DNA reads as TGTGCCACCAGCAGAGATCTTTGGGACAGGGCGGACACCATATATTTT.

V usage is TRBV5-1 and J usage is TRBJ1-1; D perhaps matches TRBD1 (6 bases). The CDR3 has 16 amino acids. The V gene lost 4 bases and the J gene lost 4 bases, with 20 bases spanning the gap. In germline, CDR1 is SGHRS, CDR2 YFSETQ. The CDR3 DNA reads as TGCGCCAGCAGCGTACGAATGGGGGCTGCCAGCACTGAAGCTTTCTTT. This sequence encodes CASSVRMGAASTEAFF.

The chain has TRBV7-2 and TRBJ1-6, with D tentatively TRBD1 (5 bases). Per the germline V gene, CDR1 is SGHTA and CDR2 is FQGNSA. Trimming took off 4 bases at V and 8 bases at J, with 9 bases between the two ends. The CDR3 sequence is 13 residues long. CDR3 in DNA: TGTGCCAGCAGCTCAATGGGGCATTCACCCCTCCACTTT. This codes for CASSSMGHSPLHF.

This chain uses TRBV30 with TRBJ1-2; 9 nucleotides match TRBD1. The junction had 7 bases not matched to a gene; V was cut back by 3 bases and J by 5 bases. Per germline, CDR1 GTSNPN and CDR2 SVGIG (reference sequence). CDR3 length equals 14 residues. The chain's CDR3 is CAWSSGQGIYGYTF. CDR3 DNA: TGTGCCTGGAGCTCGGGACAGGGAATTTATGGCTACACCTTC.

This chain connects TRBV5-1 to TRBJ1-1; D is unresolved. V lost 0 bases and J lost 1, with 10 bases in between. The CDR3 length is 15 residues. Germline V lookup: CDR1 SGHRS, CDR2 YFSETQ. The CDR3 bases are TGCGCCAGCAGCTTGGACTCTGCTCGGAACACTGAAGCTTTCTTT. Protein: CASSLDSARNTEAFF.